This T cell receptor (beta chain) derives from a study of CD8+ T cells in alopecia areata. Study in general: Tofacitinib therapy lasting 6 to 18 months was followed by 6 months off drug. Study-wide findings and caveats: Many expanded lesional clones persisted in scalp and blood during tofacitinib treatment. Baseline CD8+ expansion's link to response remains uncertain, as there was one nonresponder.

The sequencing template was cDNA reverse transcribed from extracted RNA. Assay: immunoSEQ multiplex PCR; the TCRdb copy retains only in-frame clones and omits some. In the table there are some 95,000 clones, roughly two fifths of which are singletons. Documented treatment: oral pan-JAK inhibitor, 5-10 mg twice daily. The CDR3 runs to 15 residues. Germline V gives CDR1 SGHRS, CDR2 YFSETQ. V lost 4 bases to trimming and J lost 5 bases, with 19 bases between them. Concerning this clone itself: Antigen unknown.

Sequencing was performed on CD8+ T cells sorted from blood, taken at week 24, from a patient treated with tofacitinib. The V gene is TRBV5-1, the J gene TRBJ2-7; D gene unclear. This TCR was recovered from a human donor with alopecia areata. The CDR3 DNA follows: TGCGCCAGCAGCCACCCCGGCACCCCTAGACACGAGCAGTACTTC. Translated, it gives CASSHPGTPRHEQYF.